One and the same sample provided the 5 T cell receptor beta chains below, sequenced in a study of CD8+CD57+ T cells in acquired aplastic anemia. Patients chosen for sequencing had CD8+CD57+ cells that had expanded, as shown by flow cytometry. The TCR beta profiling, which covered VDJ combination and CDR3 sequence, was carried out using genomic DNA as the template. MiXCR, run by TCRdb on the reads, gives a single entry per CDR3 protein. Among 300,000 or so distinct CDR3 sequences listed, 56% were seen once. The sequenced sample consisted of sorted CD4+, CD8+, or CD8+CD57+ T cells (not recorded which) from PBMCs. All receptors derive from a human donor with aplastic anemia.

V and J are TRBV19 and TRBJ1-1; no clear D gene. The CDR3 extends over 13 amino acids. V was trimmed by 10 bases and J by 4 bases, leaving 16 bases between them. Germline values: CDR1 LNHDA, CDR2 SQIVND (reference sequence). The CDR3 nucleotides are TGTGCCACAAACGAGCGGGTCGGCACTGAAGCTTTCTTT. Protein product: CATNERVGTEAFF.

The CDR3 DNA follows: TGTGCCAGCAGTTTAGAGGGTCTTCGGGATGGCTACACCTTC. It codes for CASSLEGLRDGYTF. V and J are TRBV2 and TRBJ1-2; D uncertain. CDR3 length: 14 amino acids. V shed 5 bases and J shed 6 bases, with 16 bases lying between them. From germline, CDR1 is SNHLY and CDR2 FYNNEI.

V and J are TRBV2 and TRBJ2-3; D remains unclear. The CDR3 sequence is 12 residues long. From germline, CDR1 is SNHLY and CDR2 FYNNEI. Trimming removed 8 bases from V and 2 bases from J, with 8 bases in between. The chain's CDR3 is CASPPTTDTQYF. The CDR3 bases are TGTGCCAGCCCCCCTACCACAGATACGCAGTATTTT.

This sequence joins TRBV4-1 and TRBJ1-2; D ambiguous. Germline-derived CDR1 and CDR2 are MGHRA and YSYEKL. The CDR3 length is 14 residues. Trimming took 0 bases from V and 4 from J, leaving 9 bases between them. CDR3 in DNA: TGCGCCAGCAGCCAAGAAGGAGGGTCCTATGGCTACACCTTC. This sequence encodes CASSQEGGSYGYTF.

The rearrangement links TRBV9 to TRBJ2-7; D is possibly TRBD1 (6 bases). Between the trimmed V and J ends, which lost 0 bases and 3 bases, there was a span of 10 bases. CDR1 and CDR2 from the germline V gene are SGDLS and YYNGEE. This CDR3 spans 14 amino acids. CDR3 region: CASSVGQGNYEQYF. The CDR3 DNA is TGTGCCAGCAGCGTAGGTCAGGGGAACTACGAGCAGTACTTC.